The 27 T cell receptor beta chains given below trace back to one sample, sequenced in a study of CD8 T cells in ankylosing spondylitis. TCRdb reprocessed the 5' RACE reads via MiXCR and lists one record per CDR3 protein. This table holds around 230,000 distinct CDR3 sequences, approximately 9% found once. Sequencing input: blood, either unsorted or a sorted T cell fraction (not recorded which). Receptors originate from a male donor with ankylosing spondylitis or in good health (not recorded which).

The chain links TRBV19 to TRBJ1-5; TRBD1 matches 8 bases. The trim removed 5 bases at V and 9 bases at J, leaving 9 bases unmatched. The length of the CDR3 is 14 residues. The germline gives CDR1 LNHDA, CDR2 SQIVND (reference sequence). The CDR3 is CASSSDRASPPQHF. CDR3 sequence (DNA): TGTGCCAGTAGTTCGGACAGGGCCAGTCCGCCCCAGCATTTT.

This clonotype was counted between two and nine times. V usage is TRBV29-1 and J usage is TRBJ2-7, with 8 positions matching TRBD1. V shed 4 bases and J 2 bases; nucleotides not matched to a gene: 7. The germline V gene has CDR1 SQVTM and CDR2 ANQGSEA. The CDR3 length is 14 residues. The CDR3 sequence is CSVVWTGRPYEQYF. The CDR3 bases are TGCAGCGTTGTGTGGACAGGGAGACCCTACGAGCAGTACTTC.

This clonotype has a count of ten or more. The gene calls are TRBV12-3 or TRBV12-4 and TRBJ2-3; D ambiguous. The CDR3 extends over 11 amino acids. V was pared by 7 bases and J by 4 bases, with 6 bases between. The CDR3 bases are TGTGCCAGCACGCTGGCAGATACGCAGTATTTT. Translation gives CASTLADTQYF.

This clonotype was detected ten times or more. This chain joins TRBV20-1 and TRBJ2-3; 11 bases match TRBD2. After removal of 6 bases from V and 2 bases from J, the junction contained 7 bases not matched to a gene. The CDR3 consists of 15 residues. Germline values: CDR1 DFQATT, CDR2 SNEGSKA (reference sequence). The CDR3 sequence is CSATLAGVYTDTQYF. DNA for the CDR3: TGCAGTGCAACACTAGCGGGAGTGTACACAGATACGCAGTATTTT.

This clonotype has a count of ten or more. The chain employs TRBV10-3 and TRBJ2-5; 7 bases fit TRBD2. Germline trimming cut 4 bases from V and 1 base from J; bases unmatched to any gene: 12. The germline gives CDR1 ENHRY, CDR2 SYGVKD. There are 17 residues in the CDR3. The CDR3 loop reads CAISVSLGGVPQETQYF. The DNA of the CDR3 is TGTGCCATCAGTGTCTCTCTGGGGGGGGTACCCCAAGAGACCCAGTACTTC.

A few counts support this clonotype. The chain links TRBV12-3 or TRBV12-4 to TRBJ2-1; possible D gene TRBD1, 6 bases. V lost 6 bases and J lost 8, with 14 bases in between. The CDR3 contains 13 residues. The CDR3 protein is CASSQDSRDEQFF. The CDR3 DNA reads TGTGCCAGCAGCCAGGACAGCCGGGATGAGCAGTTCTTC.

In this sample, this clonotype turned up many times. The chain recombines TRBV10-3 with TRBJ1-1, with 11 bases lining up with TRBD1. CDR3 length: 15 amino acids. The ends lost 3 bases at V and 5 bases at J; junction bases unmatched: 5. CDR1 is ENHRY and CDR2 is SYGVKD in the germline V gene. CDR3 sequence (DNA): TGTGCCATCAGTGACCGGGGACAGGGGGGAACTGAAGCTTTCTTT. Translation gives CAISDRGQGGTEAFF.

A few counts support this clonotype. The CDR3 sequence is CASTLGWGNYGYTF. The CDR3, as DNA: TGTGCCAGCACACTGGGGTGGGGTAACTATGGCTACACCTTC. This sequence joins TRBV12-3 or TRBV12-4 and TRBJ1-2; D gene unclear. The ends were cut back, 7 bases at V and 1 base at J, with 13 bases in the middle. The CDR3 runs 14 residues.

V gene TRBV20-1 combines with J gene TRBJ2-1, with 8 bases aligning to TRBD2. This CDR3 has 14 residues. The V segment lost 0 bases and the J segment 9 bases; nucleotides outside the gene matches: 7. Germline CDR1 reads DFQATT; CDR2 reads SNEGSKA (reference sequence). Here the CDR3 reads CSARELAGRVEQFF. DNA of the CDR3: TGCAGTGCTAGAGAATTAGCGGGAAGGGTTGAGCAGTTCTTC.

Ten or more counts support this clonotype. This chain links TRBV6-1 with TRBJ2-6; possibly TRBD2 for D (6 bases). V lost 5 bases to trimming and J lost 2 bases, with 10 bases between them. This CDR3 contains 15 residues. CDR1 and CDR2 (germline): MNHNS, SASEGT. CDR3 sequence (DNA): TGTGCCAGCAGTAGGGACTGGGCTGGGGCCAACGTCCTGACTTTC. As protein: CASSRDWAGANVLTF.

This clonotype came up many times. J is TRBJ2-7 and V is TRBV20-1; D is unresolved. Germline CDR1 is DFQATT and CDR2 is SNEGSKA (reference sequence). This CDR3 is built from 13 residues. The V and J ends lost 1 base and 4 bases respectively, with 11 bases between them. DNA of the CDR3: TGCAGTGCTAGAGGAACCCAGGAATACGAGCAGTACTTC. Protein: CSARGTQEYEQYF.

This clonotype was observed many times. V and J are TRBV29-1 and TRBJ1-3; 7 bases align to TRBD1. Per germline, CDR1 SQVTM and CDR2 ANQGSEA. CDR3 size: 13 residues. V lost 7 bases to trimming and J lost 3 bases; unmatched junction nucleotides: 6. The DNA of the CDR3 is TGCAGCGGCGCGGGACAGATTGGAAACACCATATATTTT. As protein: CSGAGQIGNTIYF.

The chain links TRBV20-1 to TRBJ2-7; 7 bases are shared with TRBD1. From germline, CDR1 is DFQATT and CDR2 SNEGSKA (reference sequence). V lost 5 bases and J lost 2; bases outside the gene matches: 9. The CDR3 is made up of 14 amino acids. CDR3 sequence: CSAPRTGFTYEQYF. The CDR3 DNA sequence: TGCAGTGCTCCGCGGACAGGATTTACCTACGAGCAGTACTTC.

As DNA, the CDR3 is TGTGCCAGCACCCAGGGGCCGAACACTGAAGCTTTCTTT. This gives the protein CASTQGPNTEAFF. The rearrangement links TRBV12-3 or TRBV12-4 to TRBJ1-1; the D gene is possibly TRBD1 (6 bases). The CDR3 sequence is 13 residues long. Trimming cost V 7 bases and J 1 base, with 10 bases left between them.

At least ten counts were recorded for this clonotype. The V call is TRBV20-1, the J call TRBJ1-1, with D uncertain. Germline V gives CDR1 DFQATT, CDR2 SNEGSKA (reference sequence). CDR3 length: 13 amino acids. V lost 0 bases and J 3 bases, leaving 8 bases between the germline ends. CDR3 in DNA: TGCAGTGCTAGAGATGACGGGGACACTGAAGCTTTCTTT. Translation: CSARDDGDTEAFF.

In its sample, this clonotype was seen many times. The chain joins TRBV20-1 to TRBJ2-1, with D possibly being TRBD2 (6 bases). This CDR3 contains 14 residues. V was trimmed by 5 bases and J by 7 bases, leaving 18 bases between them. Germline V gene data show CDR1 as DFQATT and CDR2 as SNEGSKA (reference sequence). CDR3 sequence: CSARGRRRLNEQFF. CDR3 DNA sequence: TGCAGTGCTCGAGGGAGGCGCCGCCTGAATGAGCAGTTCTTC.

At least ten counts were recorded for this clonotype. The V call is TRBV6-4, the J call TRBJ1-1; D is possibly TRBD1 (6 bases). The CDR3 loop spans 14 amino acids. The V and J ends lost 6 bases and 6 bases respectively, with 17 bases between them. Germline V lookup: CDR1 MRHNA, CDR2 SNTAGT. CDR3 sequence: CASSYTGNSAEAFF. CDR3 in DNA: TGTGCCAGCAGCTATACAGGGAATTCCGCTGAAGCTTTCTTT.

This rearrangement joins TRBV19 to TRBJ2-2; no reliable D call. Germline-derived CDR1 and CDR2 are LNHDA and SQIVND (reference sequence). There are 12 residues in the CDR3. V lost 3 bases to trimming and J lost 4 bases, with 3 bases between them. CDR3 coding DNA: TGTGCCAGTAGTATCACCACCGGGGAGCTGTTTTTT. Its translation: CASSITTGELFF.

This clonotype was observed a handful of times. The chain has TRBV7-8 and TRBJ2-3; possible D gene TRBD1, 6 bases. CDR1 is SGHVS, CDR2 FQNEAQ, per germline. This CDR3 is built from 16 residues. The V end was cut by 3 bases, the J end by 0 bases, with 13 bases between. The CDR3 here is CASSLEQGYSTDTQYF. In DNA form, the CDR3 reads TGTGCCAGCAGCTTGGAACAGGGCTATAGCACAGATACGCAGTATTTT. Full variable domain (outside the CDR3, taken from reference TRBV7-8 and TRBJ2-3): GAGVSQSPRYKVAKRGQDVALRCDPISGHVSLFWYQQALGQGPEFLTYFQNEAQLDKSGLPSDRFFAERPEGSVSTLKIQRTQQEDSAVYLCASSLEQGYSTDTQYFGPGTRLTVL.

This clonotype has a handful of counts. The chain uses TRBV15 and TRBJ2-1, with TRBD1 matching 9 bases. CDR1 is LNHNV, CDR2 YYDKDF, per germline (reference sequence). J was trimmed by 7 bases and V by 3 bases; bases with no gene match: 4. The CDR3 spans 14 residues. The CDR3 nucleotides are TGTGCCACCAGCAGGGACAGGGGATGGAATGAGCAGTTCTTC. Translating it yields CATSRDRGWNEQFF.

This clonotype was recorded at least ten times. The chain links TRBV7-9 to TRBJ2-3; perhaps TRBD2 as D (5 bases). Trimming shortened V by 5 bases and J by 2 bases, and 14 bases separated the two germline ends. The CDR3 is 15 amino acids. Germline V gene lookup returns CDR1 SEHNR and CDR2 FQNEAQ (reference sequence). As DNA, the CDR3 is TGTGCCAGCAGCAACTATGCGGGCCCCACAGATACGCAGTATTTT. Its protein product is CASSNYAGPTDTQYF.

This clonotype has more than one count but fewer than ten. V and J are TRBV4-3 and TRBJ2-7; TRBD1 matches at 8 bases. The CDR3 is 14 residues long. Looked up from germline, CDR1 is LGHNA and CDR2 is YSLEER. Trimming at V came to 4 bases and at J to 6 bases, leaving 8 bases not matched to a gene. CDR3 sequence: CASSPRQGSIEQYF. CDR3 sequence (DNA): TGCGCCAGCAGCCCTCGACAGGGGAGTATCGAGCAGTACTTC.

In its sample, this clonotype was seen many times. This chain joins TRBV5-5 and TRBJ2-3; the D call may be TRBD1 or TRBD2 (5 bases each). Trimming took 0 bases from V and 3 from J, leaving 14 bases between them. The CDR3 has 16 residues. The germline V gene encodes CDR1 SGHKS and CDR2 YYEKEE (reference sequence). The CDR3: CASSLGVPWGTDTQYF. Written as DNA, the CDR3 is TGTGCCAGCAGCTTGGGAGTACCCTGGGGGACAGATACGCAGTATTTT.

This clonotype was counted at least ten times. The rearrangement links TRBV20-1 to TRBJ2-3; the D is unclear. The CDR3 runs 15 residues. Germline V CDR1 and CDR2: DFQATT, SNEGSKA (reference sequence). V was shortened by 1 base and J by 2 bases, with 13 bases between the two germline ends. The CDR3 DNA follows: TGCAGTGCTAGAGTCGGCTCAACTCCCACAGATACGCAGTATTTT. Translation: CSARVGSTPTDTQYF.

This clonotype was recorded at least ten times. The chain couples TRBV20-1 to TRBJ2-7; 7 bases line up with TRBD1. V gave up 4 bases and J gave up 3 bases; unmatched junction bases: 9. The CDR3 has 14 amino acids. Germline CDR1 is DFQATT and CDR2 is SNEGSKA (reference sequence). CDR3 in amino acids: CSATGGKIGYEQYF. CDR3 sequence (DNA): TGCAGTGCTACAGGGGGTAAGATCGGCTACGAGCAGTACTTC.

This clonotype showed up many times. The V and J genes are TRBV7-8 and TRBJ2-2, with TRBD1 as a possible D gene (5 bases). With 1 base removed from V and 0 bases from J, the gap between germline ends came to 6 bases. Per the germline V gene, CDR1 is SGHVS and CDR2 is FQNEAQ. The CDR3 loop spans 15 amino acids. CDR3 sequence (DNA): TGTGCCAGCAGCTTAGACAGGTCGAACACCGGGGAGCTGTTTTTT. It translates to CASSLDRSNTGELFF.

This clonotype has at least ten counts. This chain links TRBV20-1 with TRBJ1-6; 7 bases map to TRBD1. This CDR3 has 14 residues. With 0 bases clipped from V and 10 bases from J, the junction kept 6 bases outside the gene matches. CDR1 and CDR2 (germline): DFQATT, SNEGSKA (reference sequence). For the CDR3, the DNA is TGCAGTGCTAGAGACCCGACAGGGCCCTCACCCCTCCACTTT. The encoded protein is CSARDPTGPSPLHF.